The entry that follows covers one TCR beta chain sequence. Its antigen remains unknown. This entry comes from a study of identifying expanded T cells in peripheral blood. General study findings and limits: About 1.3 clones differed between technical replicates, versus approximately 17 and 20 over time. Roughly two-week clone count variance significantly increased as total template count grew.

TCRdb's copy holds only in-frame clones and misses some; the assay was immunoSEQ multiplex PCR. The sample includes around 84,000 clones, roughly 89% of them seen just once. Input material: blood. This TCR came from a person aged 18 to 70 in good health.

CDR3 sequence (DNA): TGCAGCGTTGAGGTGGGGGGCGCAGAGACCCAGTACTTC. Translation gives CSVEVGGAETQYF. The chain carries TRBV29-1 and TRBJ2-5; D is tentatively TRBD1 or TRBD2 (6 bases each). Germline CDR1 and CDR2: SQVTM and ANQGSEA. The length of the CDR3 is 13 residues. Trimming took off 3 bases at V and 4 bases at J, with 12 bases between the two ends.